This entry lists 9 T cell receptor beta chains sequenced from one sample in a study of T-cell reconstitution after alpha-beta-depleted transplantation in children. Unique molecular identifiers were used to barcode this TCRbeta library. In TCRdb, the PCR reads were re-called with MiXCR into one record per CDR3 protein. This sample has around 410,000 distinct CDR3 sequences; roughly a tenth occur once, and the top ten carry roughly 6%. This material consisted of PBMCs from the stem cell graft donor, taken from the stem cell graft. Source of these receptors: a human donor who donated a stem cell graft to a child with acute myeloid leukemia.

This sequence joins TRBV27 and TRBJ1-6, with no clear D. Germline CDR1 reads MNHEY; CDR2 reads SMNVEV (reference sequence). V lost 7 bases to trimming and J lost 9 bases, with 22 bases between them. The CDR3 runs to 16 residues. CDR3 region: CASTHLGAVGASPLHF. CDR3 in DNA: TGTGCCAGCACTCACCTTGGAGCCGTGGGCGCTTCACCCCTCCACTTT.

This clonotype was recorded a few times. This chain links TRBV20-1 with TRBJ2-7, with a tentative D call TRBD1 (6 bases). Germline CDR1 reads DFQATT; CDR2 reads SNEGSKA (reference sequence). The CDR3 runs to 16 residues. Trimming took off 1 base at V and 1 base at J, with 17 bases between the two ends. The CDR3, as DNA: TGCAGTGCTAGAGTCAGTACGCCAGGGGCGTCCTACGAGCAGTACTTC. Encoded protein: CSARVSTPGASYEQYF.

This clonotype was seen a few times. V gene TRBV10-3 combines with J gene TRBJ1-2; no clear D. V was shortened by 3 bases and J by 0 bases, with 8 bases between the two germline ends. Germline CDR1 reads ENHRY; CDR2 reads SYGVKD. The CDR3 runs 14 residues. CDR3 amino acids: CAISDGSSNYGYTF. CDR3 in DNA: TGTGCCATCAGTGATGGCAGTTCTAACTATGGCTACACCTTC.

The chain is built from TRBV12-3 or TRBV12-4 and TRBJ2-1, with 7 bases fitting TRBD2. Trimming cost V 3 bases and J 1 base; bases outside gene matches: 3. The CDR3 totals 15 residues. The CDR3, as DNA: TGTGCCAGCAGTTTTCCTAGCGGATCCTACAATGAGCAGTTCTTC. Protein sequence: CASSFPSGSYNEQFF.

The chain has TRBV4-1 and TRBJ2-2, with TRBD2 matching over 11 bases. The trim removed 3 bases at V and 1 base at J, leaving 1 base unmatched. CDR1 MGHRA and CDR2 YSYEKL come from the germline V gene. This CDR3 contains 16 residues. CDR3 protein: CASSQGLAENTGELFF. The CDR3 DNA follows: TGCGCCAGCAGCCAGGGACTAGCGGAGAACACCGGGGAGCTGTTTTTT.

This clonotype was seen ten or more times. Here the CDR3 reads CASNSPGGNTEAFF. The CDR3 DNA follows: TGTGCCAGCAATTCACCGGGGGGGAACACTGAAGCTTTCTTT. V gene TRBV12-3 or TRBV12-4 combines with J gene TRBJ1-1, with D possibly being TRBD1 (5 bases). Trimming took off 7 bases at V and 1 base at J, with 13 bases between the two ends. This CDR3 region has 14 residues.

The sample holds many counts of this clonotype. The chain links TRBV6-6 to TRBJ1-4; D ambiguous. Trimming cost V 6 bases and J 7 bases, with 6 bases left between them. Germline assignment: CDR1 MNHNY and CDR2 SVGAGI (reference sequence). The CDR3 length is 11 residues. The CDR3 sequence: CASSFSEKLFF. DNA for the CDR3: TGTGCCAGCAGCTTCTCTGAAAAACTGTTTTTT.

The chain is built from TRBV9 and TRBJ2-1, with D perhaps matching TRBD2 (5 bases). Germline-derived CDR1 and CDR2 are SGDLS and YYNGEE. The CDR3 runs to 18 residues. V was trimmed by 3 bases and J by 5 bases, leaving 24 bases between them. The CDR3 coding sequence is TGTGCCAGCAGCGAACCCCGCCGAGGGCAAGTAGGGCACAATGAGCAGTTCTTC. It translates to CASSEPRRGQVGHNEQFF.

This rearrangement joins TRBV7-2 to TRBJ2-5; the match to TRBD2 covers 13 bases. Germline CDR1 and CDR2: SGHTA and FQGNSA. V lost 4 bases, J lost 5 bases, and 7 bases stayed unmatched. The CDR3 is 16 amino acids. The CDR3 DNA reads TGTGCCAGCAGCTGGTGGGGACTAGCGGGGTTGGAGACCCAGTACTTC. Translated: CASSWWGLAGLETQYF.